This TCR beta chain was identified during a study of cytomegalovirus exposure and HLA in healthy donors (dated by TCRdb to about 2017). Regarding the complete study: According to a later analysis, one platform produced both the approximately 110 validation repertoires and the approximately 600 repertoires of the first cohort. The aim of the study was to test whether cataloging public T cell receptors could identify signatures of past pathogen exposure. A separate validation cohort of 100 to 150 different subjects was used in addition to the roughly 640-subject first cohort. The study combined high-throughput TCR immunosequencing, statistical association of individual TCRs with disease status, and machine learning to predict cytomegalovirus infection status.

The CDR3 has 15 amino acids, counting the end cysteine and phenylalanine. CDR3 DNA only is kept here, 45 bases in frame from base 1. V and J lose 5 bases and 0 bases, and a span of 14 bases separates them. According to the germline V gene, CDR1 reads MDHEN and CDR2 reads SYDVKM. Separate from the approximately 670-subject first cohort, the validation cohort of about 130 subjects was the group to which the donors belonged. Library preparation used the immunoSEQ multiplex PCR assay. The original methods were these. A statistical classification framework was developed to diagnose cytomegalovirus status using the catalog of TCR beta chain sequences. Imported from immuneACCESS, the table was reduced by TCRdb to in-frame sequences with V and J called. These copies leave out some clones; in studies compared against another copy, an unresolved V gene accounts for under half, and the cause of the remainder is not known. D and trimming come from the DNA, and the V and J calls and clone size come from that table. Counted in this sample were tens of thousands of clones; roughly 94% of them appeared once. The ten top clones hold around 5.5% of the sample.

What the work shows at the level of the full study, not this receptor alone: The authors suggested that the approach could potentially be generalized to other disease states and immunological phenotypes. A total of 150 to 200 TCR beta chains were listed by the study as associated with cytomegalovirus. Across donors, most TCR sequences were observed very rarely, whereas some public TCRs were present in many individuals. A later analysis lacked HLA typing for the validation cohort, so it scored co-occurrence in that cohort across all 120 or so repertoires. In both the original and validation cohorts, the classifier was reported to diagnose cytomegalovirus status with high specificity and sensitivity. A later analysis found that TCRs clustered in the first cohort also tended to co-occur in the 120 or so validation repertoires, with more than 90% of cluster scores above 0. In vitro tests confirmed that three of the cytomegalovirus-associated TCR beta chains recognize cytomegalovirus antigens.

On this clone itself: Its antigen is currently not known. Base qualities are missing; no much larger clone stands one base away.

The sequencing input was PBMCs. The chain is assembled from TRBV28 and TRBJ2-7; the D gene assignment is ambiguous. The TCR originated in a woman under 30 in good health and CMV-seropositive. The CDR3 reads CASSLRGNYSYEQYF. The bases are TGTGCCAGCAGTCTCCGTGGAAACTACTCCTACGAGCAGTACTTC.